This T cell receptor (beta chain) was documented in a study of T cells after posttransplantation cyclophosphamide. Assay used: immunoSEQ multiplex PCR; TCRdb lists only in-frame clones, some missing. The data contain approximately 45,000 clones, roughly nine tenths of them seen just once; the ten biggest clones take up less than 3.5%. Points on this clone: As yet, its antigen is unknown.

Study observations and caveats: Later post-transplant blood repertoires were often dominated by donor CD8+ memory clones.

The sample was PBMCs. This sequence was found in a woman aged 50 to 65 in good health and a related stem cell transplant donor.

This CDR3 reads CASSEQTGGEQYF. The CDR3 bases are TGTGCCAGCAGTGAACAGACAGGGGGGGAGCAGTACTTC. This chain joins TRBV6-1 and TRBJ2-7; 9 positions match TRBD1. Looked up from germline, CDR1 is MNHNS and CDR2 is SASEGT. The trim removed 2 bases at V and 7 bases at J, leaving 3 bases unmatched. The CDR3 is 13 amino acids.